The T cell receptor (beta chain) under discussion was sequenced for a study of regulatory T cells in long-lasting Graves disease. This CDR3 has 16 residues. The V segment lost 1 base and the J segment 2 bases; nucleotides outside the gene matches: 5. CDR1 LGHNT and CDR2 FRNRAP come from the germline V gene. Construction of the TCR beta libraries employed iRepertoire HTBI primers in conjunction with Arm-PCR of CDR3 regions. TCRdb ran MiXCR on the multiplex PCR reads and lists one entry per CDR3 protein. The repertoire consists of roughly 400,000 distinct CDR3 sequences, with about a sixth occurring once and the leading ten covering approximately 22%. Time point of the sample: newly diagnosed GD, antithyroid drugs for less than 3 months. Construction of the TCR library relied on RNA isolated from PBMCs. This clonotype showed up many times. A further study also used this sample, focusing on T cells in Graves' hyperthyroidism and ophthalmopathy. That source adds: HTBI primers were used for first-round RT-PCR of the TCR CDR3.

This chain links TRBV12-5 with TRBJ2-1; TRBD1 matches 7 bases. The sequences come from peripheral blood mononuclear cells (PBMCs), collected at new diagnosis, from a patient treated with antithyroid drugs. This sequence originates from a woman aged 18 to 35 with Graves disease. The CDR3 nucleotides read TGTGCTAGTGGTTTGGGGCAGGGGGACCCCTACAATGAGCAGTTCTTC. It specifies CASGLGQGDPYNEQFF.